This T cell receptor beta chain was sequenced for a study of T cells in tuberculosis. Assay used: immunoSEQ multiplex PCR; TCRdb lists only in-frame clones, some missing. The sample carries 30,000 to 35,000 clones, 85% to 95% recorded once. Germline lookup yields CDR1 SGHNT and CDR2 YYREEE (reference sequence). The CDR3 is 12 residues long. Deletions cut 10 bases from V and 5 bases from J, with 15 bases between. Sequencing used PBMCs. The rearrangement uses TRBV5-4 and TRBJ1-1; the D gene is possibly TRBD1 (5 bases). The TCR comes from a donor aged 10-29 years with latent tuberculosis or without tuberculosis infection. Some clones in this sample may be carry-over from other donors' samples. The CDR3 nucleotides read TGTGCCTATTCTGACAGCATGACTGAAGCTTTCTTT. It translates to CAYSDSMTEAFF.